The 20 T cell receptor beta chains listed next were all sequenced from one sample in a study of blood T cell repertoires in COVID-19. Assay used: immunoSEQ multiplex PCR; TCRdb lists only in-frame clones, some missing. The data hold roughly 120,000 clones, with 86% observed a single time. Sequenced material: peripheral blood. All receptors derive from a human donor in a cohort sampled during active COVID-19.

The rearrangement links TRBV15 to TRBJ2-3; 9 bases map to TRBD2. Germline CDR1 LNHNV, CDR2 YYDKDF (reference sequence). The junction had 7 bases not matched to a gene; V was cut back by 8 bases and J by 1 base. The CDR3 sequence is 15 residues long. The CDR3 sequence: CATVSGRGGTDTQYF. The CDR3 nucleotides read TGTGCCACCGTTAGCGGGAGAGGGGGCACAGATACGCAGTATTTT. The whole variable domain, filled in from reference TRBV15 and TRBJ2-3, reads DAMVIQNPRYQVTQFGKPVTLSCSQTLNHNVMYWYQQKSSQAPKLLFHYYDKDFNNEADTPDNFQSRRPNTSFCFLDIRSPGLGDTAMYLCATVSGRGGTDTQYFGPGTRLTVL.

The rearrangement links TRBV7-2 to TRBJ2-7, with 10 bases identical to TRBD1. In germline, CDR1 is SGHTA, CDR2 FQGNSA. V was pared by 4 bases and J by 1 base, with 10 bases of the junction left unmatched. This CDR3 spans 17 amino acids. This chain's CDR3 is CASSSLGQGQRSYEQYF. CDR3 DNA sequence: TGTGCCAGCAGCTCATTGGGACAGGGGCAGAGGTCCTACGAGCAGTACTTC.

This chain uses TRBV11-1 with TRBJ2-1, with 16 bases matching TRBD2. The V segment lost 4 bases and the J segment 9 bases; nucleotides outside the gene matches: 3. Per the germline V gene, CDR1 is SGHAT and CDR2 is FQDESV (reference sequence). The CDR3 runs to 15 residues. The CDR3: CASSSGTSGRGEQFF. CDR3 sequence (DNA): TGTGCCAGCAGCTCCGGGACTAGCGGGAGGGGTGAGCAGTTCTTC.

J is TRBJ2-7 and V is TRBV19; the D gene is possibly TRBD2 (5 bases). Trimming shortened V by 1 base and J by 5 bases, and 9 bases separated the two germline ends. Germline CDR1 and CDR2: LNHDA and SQIVND (reference sequence). CDR3 length: 13 residues. The CDR3 region has the DNA TGTGCCAGTAGTATAGCGGGAAAGGACGAGCAGTACTTC. Protein product: CASSIAGKDEQYF.

This clone was recorded only once. The chain has TRBV11-1 and TRBJ2-7; D not resolved. Deletions cut 4 bases from V and 6 bases from J, with 10 bases between. The CDR3 has 12 residues. The germline V gene encodes CDR1 SGHAT and CDR2 FQDESV (reference sequence). The CDR3 DNA is TGTGCCAGCAGCTCCCGACATGCCGAGCAGTACTTC. Its protein product is CASSSRHAEQYF.

The V call is TRBV6-5, the J call TRBJ2-2; D perhaps matches TRBD2 (6 bases). The CDR3 is 14 residues long. V dropped 5 bases and J dropped 3 bases, with 10 bases sitting between them. Germline V gene data show CDR1 as MNHEY and CDR2 as SVGAGI. CDR3 sequence (DNA): TGTGCCAGCAGTAAACTAGCCGACACCGGGGAGCTGTTTTTT. Its protein is CASSKLADTGELFF.

The V call is TRBV20-1, the J call TRBJ2-2; 8 bases align to TRBD1. With 3 bases clipped from V and 4 bases from J, the junction kept 7 bases outside the gene matches. The CDR3 consists of 15 residues. The germline gives CDR1 DFQATT, CDR2 SNEGSKA (reference sequence). In nucleotides, the CDR3 is TGCAGTGCTAGTAGGCCAGGGGGCTTCACCGGGGAGCTGTTTTTT. This codes for CSASRPGGFTGELFF.

The chain carries TRBV4-1 and TRBJ1-2; 11 nucleotides match TRBD1. V dropped 0 bases and J dropped 3; count of bases not matched to a gene: 3. CDR1 and CDR2 (germline): MGHRA, YSYEKL. The CDR3 has 16 amino acids. The CDR3 DNA follows: TGCGCCAGCAGCCAAGAAACGGGACAGGGGGACTATGGCTACACCTTC. Translated: CASSQETGQGDYGYTF.

The chain links TRBV10-2 to TRBJ2-7, with 10 positions matching TRBD1. The germline V gene has CDR1 WSHSY and CDR2 SAAADI. V trimming: 7 bases; J trimming: 2 bases; junction bases outside the gene matches: 8. This CDR3 has 15 residues. The CDR3 coding sequence is TGCGCCAGCATCGGGTGGACAGGGGGTACCTACGAGCAGTACTTC. Its translation is CASIGWTGGTYEQYF.

This rearrangement joins TRBV10-2 to TRBJ2-7; D might be TRBD1 (6 bases). Germline values: CDR1 WSHSY, CDR2 SAAADI. The V and J ends lost 10 bases and 4 bases respectively, with 17 bases between them. This CDR3 contains 13 residues. Written as DNA, the CDR3 is TGCGCCACCACAACAGGGAACATTTACGAGCAGTACTTC. Its translation is CATTTGNIYEQYF.

The sample holds a few counts of this clone. The rearrangement joins TRBV4-1 to TRBJ1-5; D is perhaps TRBD1 (5 bases). Germline V gives CDR1 MGHRA, CDR2 YSYEKL. This CDR3 contains 16 residues. The germline V and J ends were trimmed by 0 bases and 9 bases, with 18 bases remaining between them. The CDR3 reads CASSQDLRGGYMPQHF. The DNA of the CDR3 is TGCGCCAGCAGCCAAGATTTAAGGGGTGGATACATGCCCCAGCATTTT.

This sequence joins TRBV7-9 and TRBJ2-2; TRBD1 agrees at 9 bases. This CDR3 is 12 amino acids long. Germline lookup yields CDR1 SEHNR and CDR2 FQNEAQ (reference sequence). Trimming cost V 11 bases and J 6 bases; bases outside gene matches: 4. CDR3 sequence: CAGDRAAGELFF. The CDR3 coding sequence is TGTGCCGGGGACAGGGCCGCCGGGGAGCTGTTTTTT. The full variable domain, rest sourced from reference TRBV7-9 and TRBJ2-2, is DTGVSQNPRHKITKRGQNVTFRCDPISEHNRLYWYRQTLGQGPEFLTYFQNEAQLEKSRLLSDRFSAERPKGSFSTLEIQRTEQGDSAMYLCAGDRAAGELFFGEGSRLTVL.

This clone showed up just a few times. The rearrangement links TRBV7-6 to TRBJ2-1; D gene unclear. The CDR3 totals 14 residues. V was clipped by 0 bases and J by 9 bases, with 12 bases between them. CDR1 SGHVS and CDR2 FNYEAQ come from the germline V gene. The CDR3 DNA follows: TGTGCCAGCAGCTTAGCGCCTACTACCACTGAGCAGTTCTTC. Translation gives CASSLAPTTTEQFF.

This chain links TRBV7-9 with TRBJ1-2; D gene unclear. Germline values: CDR1 SEHNR, CDR2 FQNEAQ (reference sequence). Trimming removed 5 bases from V and 8 bases from J, with 9 bases in between. This CDR3 contains 11 residues. CDR3 nucleotide sequence: TGTGCCAGCAGCGACAAGTACGGCTACACCTTC. It translates to CASSDKYGYTF.

The chain combines TRBV7-3 with TRBJ1-2, with 7 bases identical to TRBD1. The CDR3 consists of 16 residues. Trimming removed 3 bases from V and 2 bases from J; junction bases left unmatched: 9. In germline, CDR1 is SGHTA, CDR2 FQGTGA. The DNA for the CDR3 is TGTGCCAGCAGCTTTGGGGCAGGGGGAGTAAACTATGGCTACACCTTC. Translated, it gives CASSFGAGGVNYGYTF.

V is TRBV3-1 (or the pseudogene TRBV3-2) and J is TRBJ1-3; TRBD1 aligns across 8 bases. The CDR3 runs to 14 residues. The germline V gene encodes CDR1 LGHDT and CDR2 YNNKEL (reference sequence). The junction had 3 bases not matched to a gene; V was cut back by 0 bases and J by 8 bases. The DNA for the CDR3 is TGTGCCAGCAGCCAAGAAGGACAGGGTCACACCATATATTTT. Translation: CASSQEGQGHTIYF.

V is TRBV18 and J is TRBJ2-7; the D is unclear. V lost 0 bases, J lost 4 bases, and 7 bases lay in between. The germline V gene has CDR1 KGHSH and CDR2 LQKENI. This CDR3 spans 13 amino acids. CDR3: CASSPPARYEQYF. Here the CDR3 DNA reads TGTGCCAGCTCACCACCGGCCCGATACGAGCAGTACTTC.

The chain uses TRBV4-3 and TRBJ1-1; D gene unclear. V lost 0 bases to trimming and J lost 6 bases, with 8 bases between them. CDR3 length equals 13 residues. Germline CDR1 reads LGHNA; CDR2 reads YSLEER. The CDR3 is CASSQENGAEAFF. CDR3 nucleotides: TGCGCCAGCAGCCAAGAAAACGGGGCTGAAGCTTTCTTT.

The rearrangement uses TRBV6-4 and TRBJ1-6, with D maybe TRBD1 (5 bases). Between the trimmed V and J ends, which lost 5 bases and 5 bases, there was a span of 16 bases. The CDR3 spans 16 residues. CDR1 and CDR2 (germline): MRHNA, SNTAGT. In DNA form, the CDR3 reads TGTGCCAGCAGTCCCCTCTTCCAGGGTCATAATTCACCCCTCCACTTT. It codes for CASSPLFQGHNSPLHF.

The genes are TRBV18 and TRBJ1-1, with TRBD1 matching over 8 bases. The J segment lost 6 bases and the V segment lost 5 bases, leaving 2 bases of the junction unmatched. This CDR3 is 12 amino acids long. Germline V gene sequence: CDR1 KGHSH, CDR2 LQKENI. The CDR3 DNA reads as TGTGCCAGCTCAGGACAGGGCGCTGAAGCTTTCTTT. It is translated as CASSGQGAEAFF.